These 23 T cell receptor beta chains were all obtained from the same sample, sequenced in a study of a mutant IDH1 vaccine in newly diagnosed glioma. Specified time point: week 35, safety follow-up. Doses comprised 300 ug of mutant IDH1 20-mer peptide each, plus topical imiquimod. For these receptors, no antigen is known. The protocol was immunoSEQ multiplex PCR, while the TCRdb copy is restricted to in-frame clones and leaves out a portion. This table holds approximately 41,000 clones, 85% to 90% found once. Sample: PBMCs, taken from a glioma patient whose treatment included an IDH1 peptide vaccine. All receptors come from a man aged 35-49 years with glioma.

J is TRBJ1-1 and V is TRBV6-1, with D perhaps matching TRBD1 (6 bases). Germline values: CDR1 MNHNS, CDR2 SASEGT. V shed 5 bases and J shed 3 bases, with 10 bases lying between them. The CDR3 consists of 13 residues. This CDR3 reads CASSPRGDTEAFF. The CDR3 DNA sequence: TGTGCCAGCAGTCCTAGGGGGGACACTGAAGCTTTCTTT.

This clone was counted once. V and J are TRBV19 and TRBJ1-2, with 9 bases aligning to TRBD1. The CDR3 consists of 15 residues. Per the germline V gene, CDR1 is LNHDA and CDR2 is SQIVND (reference sequence). V shed 5 bases and J 4 bases; nucleotides not matched to a gene: 8. The CDR3 DNA sequence: TGTGCCAGTAGTGCACAGACAGGGGGGCCCTATGGCTACACCTTC. Protein: CASSAQTGGPYGYTF.

The rearrangement joins TRBV10-1 to TRBJ1-1; D might be TRBD1 (5 bases). Per the germline V gene, CDR1 is WNHNN and CDR2 is SYGVQD (reference sequence). Trimming shortened V by 5 bases and J by 4 bases, and 14 bases separated the two germline ends. The CDR3 spans 14 residues. DNA for the CDR3: TGCGCCAGCAGTTCATCGGGGACTACCACTGAAGCTTTCTTT. Encoded protein: CASSSSGTTTEAFF.

This chain connects TRBV13 to TRBJ2-3; 12 bases are shared with TRBD2. The CDR3 is 16 amino acids. Germline CDR1 is PRHDT and CDR2 is FYEKMQ (reference sequence). The V segment lost 4 bases and the J segment 2 bases; nucleotides outside the gene matches: 4. The CDR3: CASSSGLAGLTDTQYF. DNA of the CDR3: TGTGCCAGCAGCTCCGGACTAGCGGGACTCACAGATACGCAGTATTTT.

The chain links TRBV5-1 to TRBJ1-1; 7 positions agree with TRBD1. Trimming took 3 bases from V and 6 from J; bases not matched to a gene: 5. The CDR3 is 13 amino acids. Germline CDR1 and CDR2: SGHRS and YFSETQ. The CDR3 reads CASSSRQGAEAFF. The CDR3 coding sequence is TGCGCCAGCAGCTCTCGACAGGGAGCTGAAGCTTTCTTT.

The chain recombines TRBV28 with TRBJ2-7; tentative D call: TRBD1 (5 bases). Germline V lookup: CDR1 MDHEN, CDR2 SYDVKM. CDR3 length: 14 residues. Trimming left V 3 bases short and J 1 base short, with 10 bases between. The CDR3 sequence: CASSFRVQSYEQYF. The CDR3, as DNA: TGTGCCAGCAGTTTCAGGGTACAATCCTACGAGCAGTACTTC.

V and J are TRBV6-1 and TRBJ1-5; D remains unclear. This CDR3 is built from 15 residues. Trimming removed 2 bases at V and 0 bases at J, with 8 bases between. CDR1 is MNHNS, CDR2 SASEGT, per germline. CDR3 amino acids: CASSELENSNQPQHF. DNA of the CDR3: TGTGCCAGCAGTGAATTAGAGAATAGCAATCAGCCCCAGCATTTT.

J is TRBJ2-3 and V is TRBV2; 9 bases map to TRBD2. Germline CDR1 reads SNHLY; CDR2 reads FYNNEI. Trimming took 5 bases from V and 1 from J; bases not matched to a gene: 4. The CDR3 contains 15 residues. CDR3: CASSLAGAGTDTQYF. Here the CDR3 DNA reads TGTGCCAGCAGTTTAGCGGGGGCCGGCACAGATACGCAGTATTTT.

The chain is built from TRBV7-6 and TRBJ2-2; 7 positions match TRBD2. The V gene end was trimmed by 5 bases and the J gene end by 4 bases; junction bases not matched to a gene: 7. CDR1 is SGHVS and CDR2 is FNYEAQ in the germline V gene. The CDR3 has 15 residues. The CDR3 DNA reads TGTGCCAGCAGCCGCACTCCGGGGGGCACCGGGGAGCTGTTTTTT. Its protein product is CASSRTPGGTGELFF.

This clone appeared once. This chain joins TRBV5-6 and TRBJ1-5; no firm D call. The CDR3 is 14 residues long. The V and J ends lost 5 bases and 3 bases respectively, with 12 bases between them. Germline V gene sequence: CDR1 SGHDT, CDR2 YYEEEE. DNA of the CDR3: TGTGCCAGCAGTCTCGGGTTTTTCAATCAGCCCCAGCATTTT. Translating it yields CASSLGFFNQPQHF.

This clone was found once. This sequence joins TRBV19 and TRBJ2-1; weak D call: TRBD2 (5 bases). The CDR3 spans 13 residues. V was pared by 6 bases and J by 4 bases, with 10 bases between. Germline loops: CDR1 LNHDA, CDR2 SQIVND (reference sequence). This chain's CDR3 is CASSPRGYNEQFF. In DNA, the CDR3 is TGTGCCAGTAGCCCCAGAGGGTACAATGAGCAGTTCTTC.

The genes are TRBV29-1 and TRBJ2-7; D might be TRBD1 (6 bases). Germline-derived CDR1 and CDR2 are SQVTM and ANQGSEA. The CDR3 consists of 12 residues. Trimming took off 7 bases at V and 2 bases at J, with 12 bases between the two ends. The CDR3 sequence is CSAGQTTYEQYF. The CDR3 nucleotides are TGCAGCGCAGGACAGACGACCTACGAGCAGTACTTC.

The CDR3 is CASSLVGGNTEAFF. The CDR3 DNA follows: TGTGCCAGCAGCTTAGTCGGGGGGAACACTGAAGCTTTCTTT. V usage is TRBV7-2 and J usage is TRBJ1-1; D is perhaps TRBD1 (5 bases). Trimming removed 1 base from V and 1 base from J, with 7 bases in between. The CDR3 runs to 14 residues. The germline V gene encodes CDR1 SGHTA and CDR2 FQGNSA.

This clone came up a few times. The V and J genes are TRBV4-3 and TRBJ2-1; 12 positions match TRBD2. The CDR3 extends over 16 amino acids. The germline gives CDR1 LGHNA, CDR2 YSLEER. V was pared by 4 bases and J by 6 bases, with 7 bases of the junction left unmatched. This chain's CDR3 is CASSPPGLAGSNEQFF. The CDR3 DNA reads TGCGCCAGCAGCCCGCCGGGACTAGCGGGTAGCAATGAGCAGTTCTTC.

The chain joins TRBV7-8 to TRBJ1-1; TRBD1 matches at 7 bases. V was clipped by 1 base and J by 11 bases; unmatched bases: 16. The CDR3 runs to 16 residues. The germline V gene encodes CDR1 SGHVS and CDR2 FQNEAQ. In DNA, the CDR3 is TGTGCCAGCAGCTTAGACTCCATGGGGCCGCCCAGGGGGGCTTTCTTT. Encoded protein: CASSLDSMGPPRGAFF.

This clone was seen only once. The V call is TRBV28, the J call TRBJ1-1; D is perhaps TRBD1 (6 bases). The CDR3 runs to 15 residues. V shed 3 bases and J shed 1 base, with 12 bases lying between them. Germline V CDR1 and CDR2: MDHEN, SYDVKM. CDR3 amino acids: CASSFGYRENTEAFF. The CDR3 bases are TGTGCCAGCAGTTTTGGCTACAGGGAGAACACTGAAGCTTTCTTT.

J is TRBJ2-7 and V is TRBV10-1; 13 nucleotides agree with TRBD2. Germline V lookup: CDR1 WNHNN, CDR2 SYGVQD (reference sequence). Germline trimming cut 2 bases from V and 5 bases from J; bases unmatched to any gene: 12. This CDR3 has 18 amino acids. The CDR3 spells CASSEGGTSGVPRDEQYF. The CDR3 coding sequence is TGCGCCAGCAGTGAGGGGGGGACTAGCGGGGTGCCCCGGGACGAGCAGTACTTC.

This clone occurred once. The chain employs TRBV27 and TRBJ1-3; perhaps TRBD1 as D (5 bases). CDR1 is MNHEY, CDR2 SMNVEV, per germline (reference sequence). The V and J ends lost 3 bases and 0 bases respectively, with 9 bases between them. The CDR3 runs 15 residues. The CDR3 loop reads CASSFSGFSGNTIYF. CDR3 in DNA: TGTGCCAGCAGTTTCTCAGGGTTCTCTGGAAACACCATATATTTT.

V is TRBV5-6 and J is TRBJ1-2; tentatively, D is TRBD1 (5 bases). Deletions cut 2 bases from V and 7 bases from J, with 15 bases between. The germline gives CDR1 SGHDT, CDR2 YYEEEE. The CDR3 is 14 amino acids. CDR3 sequence (DNA): TGTGCCAGCAGCTTAGGGCCGGGGGGTTCTGGCTACACCTTC. It codes for CASSLGPGGSGYTF.

Only one count was recorded for this clone. The chain employs TRBV14 and TRBJ1-2; possibly TRBD1 for D (5 bases). Germline lookup yields CDR1 SGHDN and CDR2 FVKESK. The CDR3 has 14 residues. Trimming removed 4 bases at V and 6 bases at J, with 15 bases between. As DNA, the CDR3 is TGTGCCAGCAGCCTCACGCACAGGTACGATGGCTACACCTTC. The encoded protein is CASSLTHRYDGYTF.

Of note for this clone: At one end the junction does not follow the germline gene, possibly because of a read error. The rearrangement links TRBV28 to TRBJ2-7, with D possibly being TRBD2 (6 bases). The germline V gene has CDR1 MDHEN and CDR2 SYDVKM. The CDR3 loop spans 15 amino acids. The DNA of the CDR3 is TGTGCCAGCAGCCTGGAGGGCCGGGACTCCCACGAGCAGTACTTC. As protein: CASSLEGRDSHEQYF.

V and J are TRBV7-9 and TRBJ2-5; 7 bases align to TRBD2. After removal of 5 bases from V and 5 bases from J, the junction contained 8 bases not matched to a gene. From germline, CDR1 is SEHNR and CDR2 FQNEAQ (reference sequence). The CDR3 is 14 residues long. The DNA of the CDR3 is TGTGCCAGCAGCCCGACCACTAGCGCGGAGACCCAGTACTTC. Translating it yields CASSPTTSAETQYF.

This clone was detected a few times. The J gene is TRBJ2-5, the V gene TRBV7-8; D remains unclear. CDR1 SGHVS and CDR2 FQNEAQ come from the germline V gene. The V and J ends lost 3 bases and 5 bases respectively, with 4 bases between them. This CDR3 contains 11 residues. The CDR3 DNA is TGTGCCAGCAGCTTCGGGGAGACCCAGTACTTC. This translates into CASSFGETQYF. Full variable domain (remainder filled in from reference TRBV7-8 and TRBJ2-5): GAGVSQSPRYKVAKRGQDVALRCDPISGHVSLFWYQQALGQGPEFLTYFQNEAQLDKSGLPSDRFFAERPEGSVSTLKIQRTQQEDSAVYLCASSFGETQYFGPGTRLLVL.